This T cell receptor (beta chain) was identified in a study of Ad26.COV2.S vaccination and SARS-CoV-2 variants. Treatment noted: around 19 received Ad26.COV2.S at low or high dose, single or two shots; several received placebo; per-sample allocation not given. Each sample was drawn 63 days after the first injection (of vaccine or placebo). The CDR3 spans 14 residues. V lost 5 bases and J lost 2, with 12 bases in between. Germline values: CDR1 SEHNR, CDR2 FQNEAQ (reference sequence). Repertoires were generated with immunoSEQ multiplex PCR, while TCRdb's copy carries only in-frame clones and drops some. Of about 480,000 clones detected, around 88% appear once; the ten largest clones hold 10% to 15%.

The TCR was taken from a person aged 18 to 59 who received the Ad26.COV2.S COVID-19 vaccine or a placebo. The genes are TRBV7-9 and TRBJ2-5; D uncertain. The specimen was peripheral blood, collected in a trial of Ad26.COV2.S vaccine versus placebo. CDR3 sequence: CASSPQTLQETQYF. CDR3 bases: TGTGCCAGCAGCCCACAGACTTTGCAAGAGACCCAGTACTTC.